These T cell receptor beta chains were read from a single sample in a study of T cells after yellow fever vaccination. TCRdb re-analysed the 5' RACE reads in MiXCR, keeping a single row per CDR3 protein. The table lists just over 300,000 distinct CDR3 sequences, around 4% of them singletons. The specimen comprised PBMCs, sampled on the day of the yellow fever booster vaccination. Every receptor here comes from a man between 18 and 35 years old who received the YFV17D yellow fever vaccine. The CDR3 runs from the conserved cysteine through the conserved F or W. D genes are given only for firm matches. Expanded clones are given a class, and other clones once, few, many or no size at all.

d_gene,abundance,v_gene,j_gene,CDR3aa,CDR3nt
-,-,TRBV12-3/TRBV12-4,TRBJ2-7,CASHSDSRYEQYF,TGTGCCAGCCATTCCGACAGCCGCTACGAGCAGTACTTC
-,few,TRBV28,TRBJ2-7,CTRRQVYEQYF,TGCACCCGTCGGCAAGTCTACGAGCAGTACTTC
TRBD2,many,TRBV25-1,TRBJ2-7,CASSWVAGGTSYEQYF,TGTGCCAGCAGTTGGGTAGCGGGGGGGACATCCTACGAGCAGTACTTC
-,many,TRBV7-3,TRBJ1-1,CASSNSGLSPTEAFF,TGTGCCAGCAGCAACTCTGGGTTAAGCCCCACTGAAGCTTTCTTT
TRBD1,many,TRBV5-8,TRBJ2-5,CASSLFRDRVQETQYF,TGTGCCAGCAGCTTATTCCGGGACAGAGTCCAAGAGACCCAGTACTTC
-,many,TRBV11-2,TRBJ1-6,CASSLGTGINSPLHF,TGTGCCAGCAGCTTAGGTACAGGGATAAATTCACCCCTCCACTTT
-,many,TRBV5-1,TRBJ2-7,CASSWQRPDEQYF,TGCGCCAGCAGCTGGCAACGGCCGGACGAGCAGTACTTC
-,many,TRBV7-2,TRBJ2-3,CASSSTTGPDTQYF,TGTGCCAGCAGCTCCACTACAGGGCCAGATACGCAGTATTTT
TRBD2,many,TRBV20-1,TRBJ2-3,CSAPTSGGVADTQYF,TGCAGTGCTCCGACTAGCGGGGGCGTTGCAGATACGCAGTATTTT
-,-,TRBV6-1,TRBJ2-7,CASSEVFRGGEQYF,TGTGCCAGCAGTGAAGTGTTCAGGGGAGGAGAGCAGTACTTC
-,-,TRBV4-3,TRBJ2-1,CASSQDGPGEQFF,TGCGCCAGCAGCCAAGATGGCCCGGGGGAGCAGTTCTTC
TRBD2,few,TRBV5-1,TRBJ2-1,CASSWGLAGDSYNEQFF,TGCGCCAGCAGCTGGGGACTAGCGGGGGACTCCTACAATGAGCAGTTCTTC
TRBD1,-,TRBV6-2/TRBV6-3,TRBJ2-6,CASLHRQGVDSGANVLTF,TGTGCCAGCCTTCACAGACAGGGGGTTGACTCTGGGGCCAACGTCCTGACTTTC
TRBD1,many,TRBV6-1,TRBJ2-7,CASSPETGPDEQYF,TGTGCCAGCAGTCCGGAGACAGGGCCGGACGAGCAGTACTTC
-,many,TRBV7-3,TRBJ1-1,CASSLARLNTEAFF,TGTGCCAGCAGCCTGGCCAGATTGAACACTGAAGCTTTCTTT
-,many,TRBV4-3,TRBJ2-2,CASSQVGSPTNTGELFF,TGCGCCAGCAGCCAAGTGGGCAGCCCAACGAACACCGGGGAGCTGTTTTTT
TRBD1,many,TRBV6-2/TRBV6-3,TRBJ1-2,CASSYGAGGDYGYTF,TGTGCCAGCAGTTACGGGGCAGGGGGCGACTATGGCTACACCTTC
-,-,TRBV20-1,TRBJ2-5,CSAVSVSPAETQYF,TGCAGTGCCGTTAGCGTTTCCCCCGCAGAGACCCAGTACTTC
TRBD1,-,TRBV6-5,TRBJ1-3,CASSYWQGAAGNTIYF,TGTGCCAGCAGTTACTGGCAGGGGGCTGCGGGAAACACCATATATTTT
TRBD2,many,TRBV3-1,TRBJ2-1,CASSSRTSPDEQFF,TGTGCCAGCAGCTCGAGGACTAGTCCAGATGAGCAGTTCTTC
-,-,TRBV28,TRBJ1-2,CASSRGGGGYTF,TGTGCCAGCAGCCGCGGTGGGGGTGGCTACACCTTC
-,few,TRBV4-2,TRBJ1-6,CASSQGTDSRPPLHF,TGTGCCAGCAGCCAAGGGACAGATAGTCGTCCACCCCTCCACTTT
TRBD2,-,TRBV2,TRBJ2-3,CASSLIGLAGGTKTQYF,TGTGCCAGCAGTCTGATCGGACTAGCGGGGGGGACGAAAACGCAGTATTTT
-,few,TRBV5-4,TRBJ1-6,CASSQTGYNSPLHF,TGTGCCAGCAGCCAAACAGGATATAATTCACCCCTCCACTTT
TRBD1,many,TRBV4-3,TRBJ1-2,CASSQTPLTGGYGYTF,TGCGCCAGCAGCCAAACACCCTTGACAGGGGGCTATGGCTACACCTTC
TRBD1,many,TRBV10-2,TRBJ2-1,CASSVQGAVNEQFF,TGCGCCAGCAGTGTACAGGGGGCCGTAAATGAGCAGTTCTTC
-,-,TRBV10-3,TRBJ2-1,CAIGSQDEQFF,TGTGCCATCGGTTCGCAGGATGAGCAGTTCTTC
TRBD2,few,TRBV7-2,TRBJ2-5,CASSLRPKGLAGGPLETQYF,TGTGCCAGCAGCTTACGCCCCAAGGGACTAGCGGGGGGGCCTCTTGAGACCCAGTACTTC
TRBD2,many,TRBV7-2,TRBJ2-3,CASRPPAGGKDTQYF,TGTGCCAGCAGGCCCCCGGCGGGGGGCAAAGATACGCAGTATTTT
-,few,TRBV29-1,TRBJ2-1,CSVLRTEQFF,TGCAGCGTTCTCAGGACAGAGCAGTTCTTC
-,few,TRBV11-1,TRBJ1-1,CASSSHGGGTEAFF,TGTGCCAGCAGCTCCCACGGGGGGGGCACTGAAGCTTTCTTT
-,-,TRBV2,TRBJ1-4,CASSEVGPRHEKLFF,TGTGCCAGCAGTGAAGTTGGGCCCAGACATGAAAAACTGTTTTTT
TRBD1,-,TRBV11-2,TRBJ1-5,CASSDEQGALNQPQHF,TGTGCCAGCAGCGACGAACAGGGGGCGTTAAATCAGCCCCAGCATTTT
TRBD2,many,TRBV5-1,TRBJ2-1,CASSLGGTSGGGREQFF,TGCGCCAGCAGCTTGGGTGGGACTAGCGGCGGAGGCCGGGAGCAGTTCTTC